This entry describes one TCR beta chain. These data originate in a study of blood T cell repertoires in COVID-19. The CDR3 covers 17 residues. The V gene's germline CDR1 is MDHEN and CDR2 SYDVKM. V shed 2 bases and J shed 8 bases, with 24 bases lying between them. The data were produced by immunoSEQ multiplex PCR, yet TCRdb's version contains in-frame clones alone and is incomplete. Of under 100,000 clones in the sample, about 90% are singletons; the top ten hold 4.6%. The sequenced sample consisted of peripheral blood. The clonotype was recovered from a man aged 50 to 60 with active COVID-19. The gene calls are TRBV28 and TRBJ1-2; D possibly corresponds to TRBD1 (5 bases). The CDR3: CASSLQQTGRGGQGYTF. DNA of the CDR3: TGTGCCAGCAGTTTACAACAAACTGGAAGGGGTGGTCAAGGCTACACCTTC.